A selection of T cell receptor beta chains follows, all from one sample in a study of shared clonotypes between healthy human individuals. Clones were sequenced by immunoSEQ multiplex PCR, and TCRdb holds only the in-frame ones, with some missing. The sample holds fewer than 850,000 clones, approximately 96% seen once. Sequences were obtained from naive CD8+ T cells sorted from blood. These receptors were obtained from a man aged 30-40 years in good health. CDR3s include the opening cysteine and the closing phenylalanine or tryptophan. Fields, in order: D gene, clone size, J gene, V gene, CDR3 protein. D genes are given only for firm matches. Not all rows give a size; the values are once, few, many and, for expanded clones, a class.

>.|.|TRBJ1-5|TRBV28
CASSLAASNQPQHF
>.|.|TRBJ1-1|TRBV19
CASSVTGNTEAFF
>.|few|TRBJ2-2|TRBV7-9
CASSFPGGARKNTGELFF
>.|.|TRBJ2-1|TRBV10-3
CATSVGAHEQFF
>TRBD2|.|TRBJ2-1|TRBV29-1
CSVPGLLAGGPRDEQFF
>.|.|TRBJ2-2|TRBV27
CASSLLGGGTNTGELFF
>.|.|TRBJ2-1|TRBV29-1
CSVEGARGSSYNEQFF
>TRBD2|.|TRBJ2-1|TRBV27
CASSRLQTSGWDEQFF
>.|.|TRBJ2-1|TRBV28
CASSLTPRSYNEQFF
>.|.|TRBJ2-3|TRBV29-1
CSVVGEISTDTQYF
>.|.|TRBJ2-4|TRBV27
CASSSRQDQNIQYF
>.|once|TRBJ2-5|TRBV29-1
CSVAGETSGGIQETQYF
>.|.|TRBJ2-3|TRBV27
CASSLTSWAGSYF
>.|.|TRBJ1-3|TRBV13
CASSPPLGGNTIYF
>TRBD2|.|TRBJ2-3|TRBV30
CAWNLGLAFTDTQYF
>TRBD1|.|TRBJ2-4|TRBV5-1
CASSLVLGTGENIQYF
>TRBD2|once|TRBJ2-7|TRBV19
CASTQEGSGGFYEQYF
>.|.|TRBJ1-4|TRBV27
CASRGTEKLFF
>.|.|TRBJ2-3|TRBV25-1
CASSPGYTQYF
>TRBD1|.|TRBJ1-1|TRBV13
CASSSQGAANTEAFF
>.|.|TRBJ2-1|TRBV7-3
CASGRGGRNEQFF
>TRBD2|.|TRBJ2-3|TRBV5-4
CASSSLLAGEGADTQYF
>TRBD1|once|TRBJ2-7|TRBV7-2
CASSSVPGGSYEQYF
>TRBD1|.|TRBJ1-1|TRBV7-9
CASSPSDRVNTEAFF
>TRBD1|.|TRBJ2-1|TRBV7-9
CASSPRTGAYNEQFF
>TRBD1|.|TRBJ2-7|TRBV29-1
CSVEMDRNSYEQYF
>.|.|TRBJ1-1|TRBV27
CASEGGTEAFF
>.|.|TRBJ2-7|TRBV14
CATYHRDVPYEQYF
>TRBD2|.|TRBJ2-1|TRBV2
CASSQLAGVNNEQFF